The T cell receptor beta chain described here comes from a study of blood T cells in healthy people across ages. The sample holds a few counts of this clonotype. Through a sample-barcoded 5' primer and a J-beta primer mix, a second PCR was run for about 6 to 11 cycles. TCRdb re-called the 5' RACE reads with MiXCR, one entry per CDR3 protein. The sample lists around 990,000 distinct CDR3 sequences, approximately 25% occurring once. The same sample was also used in a study of T cells of mothers and their children.

The origin of this receptor is a girl aged 2-10 years in good health. The sample consisted of blood.

This CDR3 reads CASTDGKVRRGEKLFF. In nucleotides, the CDR3 is TGTGCCAGCACCGACGGGAAAGTCAGGAGGGGGGAAAAACTGTTTTTT. V gene TRBV5-6 combines with J gene TRBJ1-4, with D perhaps matching TRBD1 (6 bases). CDR1 and CDR2 from the germline V gene are SGHDT and YYEEEE. The length of the CDR3 is 16 residues. V lost 6 bases, J lost 8 bases, and 23 bases lay in between.